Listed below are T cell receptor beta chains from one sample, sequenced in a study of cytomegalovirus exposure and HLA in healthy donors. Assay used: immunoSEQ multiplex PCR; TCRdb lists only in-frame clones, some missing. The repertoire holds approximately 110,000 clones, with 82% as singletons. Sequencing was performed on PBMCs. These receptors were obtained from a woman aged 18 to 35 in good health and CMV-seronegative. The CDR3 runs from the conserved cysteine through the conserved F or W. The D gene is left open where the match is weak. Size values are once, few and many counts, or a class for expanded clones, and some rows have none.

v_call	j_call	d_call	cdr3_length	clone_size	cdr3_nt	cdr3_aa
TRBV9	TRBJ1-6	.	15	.	TGTGCCAGCAGCGTAGAGGAGGGCAGAGGTTCACCCCTCCACTTT	CASSVEEGRGSPLHF
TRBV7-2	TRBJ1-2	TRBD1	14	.	TGTGCCAGCAGCTTAGTGGGACAGCTTTATGGCTACACCTTC	CASSLVGQLYGYTF
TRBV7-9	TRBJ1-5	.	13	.	TGTGCCAGCAGCTCGCAGGGGAGCCAGCCCCAGCATTTT	CASSSQGSQPQHF
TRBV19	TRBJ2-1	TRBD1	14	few	TGTGCCAGTAGTATGTTGGACAGGTTTAATGAGCAGTTCTTC	CASSMLDRFNEQFF
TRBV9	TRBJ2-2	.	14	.	TGTGCCAGCAGCGTGGGGCAGGCTTCCGGGGAGCTGTTTTTT	CASSVGQASGELFF
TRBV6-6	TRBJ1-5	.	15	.	TGTGCCAGCAGTACCCGACAGGACGGGAATCAGCCCCAGCATTTT	CASSTRQDGNQPQHF
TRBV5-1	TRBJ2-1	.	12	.	TGCGCCAGCAGCCCGGTCCGGGATGAGCAGTTCTTC	CASSPVRDEQFF
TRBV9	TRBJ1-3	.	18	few	TGTGCCAGCAGCCCGGATCCTCAGACAGTAGCCTCTGGAAACACCATATATTTT	CASSPDPQTVASGNTIYF
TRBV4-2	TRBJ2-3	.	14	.	TGTGCCAGCAGCCGAGAGGAGGGGTTAGATACGCAGTATTTT	CASSREEGLDTQYF
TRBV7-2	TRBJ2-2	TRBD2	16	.	TGTGCCAGCAGCCTAACGACTAGCGGGGTTTCCGGGGAGCTGTTTTTT	CASSLTTSGVSGELFF
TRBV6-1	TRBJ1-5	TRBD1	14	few	TGTGCCATACATCCGGGACAGAGAAATCAGCCCCAGCATTTT	CAIHPGQRNQPQHF
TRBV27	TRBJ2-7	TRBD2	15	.	TGTGCCAGCAGTTTATATTTAGCGGGAGTAAGCGAGCAGTACTTC	CASSLYLAGVSEQYF
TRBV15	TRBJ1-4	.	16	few	TGTGCCACCAGCAGAGTTCGAGGACGGACAAATGAAAAACTGTTTTTT	CATSRVRGRTNEKLFF
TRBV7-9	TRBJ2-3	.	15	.	TGTGCCAGCAGTACAATTAGCGGAAGCACAGATACGCAGTATTTT	CASSTISGSTDTQYF
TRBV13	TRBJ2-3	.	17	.	TGTGCCAGCAGTTATCAAGGGGCTCCACGATTCACAGATACGCAGTATTTT	CASSYQGAPRFTDTQYF
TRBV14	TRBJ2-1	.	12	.	TGTGCCAGCAGCCAGCAGGGGAATGAGCAGTTCTTC	CASSQQGNEQFF
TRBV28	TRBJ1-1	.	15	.	TGTGCCAGCAGTCTTCCACAGGGTTCGGGCACTGAAGCTTTCTTT	CASSLPQGSGTEAFF
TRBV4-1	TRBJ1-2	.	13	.	TGCGCCAGCAGCCAGAGGGGGGGGGCTGGCTACACCTTC	CASSQRGGAGYTF